The T cell receptor (beta chain) under discussion was sequenced for a study of T cell responses to AZD1222 COVID-19 vaccine. Study-level points and caveats: Spike-specific TCR depth and breadth grew after two AZD1222 doses. There were mostly white British donors and more females than males, and clonal diversity was possibly underestimated. Seropositivity was recorded at baseline in only a handful of AZD1222 recipients.

Germline V gene lookup returns CDR1 SGHTA and CDR2 FQGNSA. V lost 2 bases to trimming and J lost 1 base, with 12 bases between them. This CDR3 has 16 residues. With respect to this clone: Antigen: not known.

Sequencing used immunoSEQ multiplex PCR; TCRdb keeps in-frame clones, though not all of them. The sample has 200,000 to 250,000 clones, roughly 94% seen once. V and J are TRBV7-2 and TRBJ1-5, with unresolved D. Sequenced material: peripheral blood, taken 28 days after the second dose of the MenACWY control vaccine. The receptor comes from an adult who received the MenACWY meningococcal vaccine as a control. In nucleotides, the CDR3 is TGTGCCAGCAGCTTAAGGTCTACTGGCAGCAATCAGCCCCAGCATTTT. This translates into CASSLRSTGSNQPQHF.